The clone carrying this TCR beta chain has just one count. Antigen unknown. This sample was included in a study of T cell repertoires in ileal Crohn's disease. General study results and limits: Every patient over 26.8% clonality showed endoscopic recurrence.

The time point denotes: neoterminal ileum biopsy at postoperative endoscopy, about 6 months after surgery. Libraries were prepared by immunoSEQ multiplex PCR; TCRdb keeps only in-frame clonotypes and omits some of them. The data hold 2,700 or so clones, with about three quarters observed a single time. From germline, CDR1 is MNHEY and CDR2 SVGAGI. V was shortened by 2 bases and J by 2 bases, with 9 bases between the two germline ends. The CDR3 extends over 14 amino acids. The source of this sequence is an adult with Crohn's disease. Sequences were obtained from ileal tissue. This chain joins TRBV6-5 and TRBJ1-1, with TRBD1 as a possible D gene (6 bases). CDR3: CASSYGGSNTEAFF. For the CDR3, the DNA is TGTGCCAGCAGTTACGGGGGCTCTAACACTGAAGCTTTCTTT.